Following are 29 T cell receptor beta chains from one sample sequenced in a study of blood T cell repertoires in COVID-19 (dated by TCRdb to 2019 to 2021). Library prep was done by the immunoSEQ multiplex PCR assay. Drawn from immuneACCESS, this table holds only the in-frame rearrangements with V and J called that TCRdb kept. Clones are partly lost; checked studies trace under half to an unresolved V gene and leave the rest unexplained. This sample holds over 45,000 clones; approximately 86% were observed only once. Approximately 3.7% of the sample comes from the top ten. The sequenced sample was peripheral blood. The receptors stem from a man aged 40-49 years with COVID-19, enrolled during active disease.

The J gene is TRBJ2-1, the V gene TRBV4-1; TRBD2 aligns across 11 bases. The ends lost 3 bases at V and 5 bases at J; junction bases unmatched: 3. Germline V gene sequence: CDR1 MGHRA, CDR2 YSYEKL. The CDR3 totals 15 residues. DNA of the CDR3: TGCGCCAGCAGCCAGCTAGCGGGAGGCGACAATGAGCAGTTCTTC. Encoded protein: CASSQLAGGDNEQFF.

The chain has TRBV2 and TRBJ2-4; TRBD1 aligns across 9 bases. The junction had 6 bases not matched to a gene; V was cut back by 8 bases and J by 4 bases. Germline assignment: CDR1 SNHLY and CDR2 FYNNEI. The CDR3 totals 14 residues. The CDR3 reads CASSEQGAKNIQYF. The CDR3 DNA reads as TGTGCCAGCTCTGAACAGGGGGCTAAAAACATTCAGTACTTC.

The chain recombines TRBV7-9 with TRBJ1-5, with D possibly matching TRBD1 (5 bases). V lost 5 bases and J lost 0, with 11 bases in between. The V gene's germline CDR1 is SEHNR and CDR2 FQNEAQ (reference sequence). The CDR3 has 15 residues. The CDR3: CASSAGPGSNQPQHF. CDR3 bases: TGTGCCAGCAGCGCGGGGCCGGGTAGCAATCAGCCCCAGCATTTT.

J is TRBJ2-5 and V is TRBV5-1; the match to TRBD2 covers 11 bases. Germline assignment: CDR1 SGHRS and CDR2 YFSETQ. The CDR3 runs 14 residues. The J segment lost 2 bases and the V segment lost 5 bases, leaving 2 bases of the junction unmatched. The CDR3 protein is CASRLAGEQETQYF. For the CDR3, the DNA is TGCGCCAGCAGACTAGCGGGGGAGCAAGAGACCCAGTACTTC.

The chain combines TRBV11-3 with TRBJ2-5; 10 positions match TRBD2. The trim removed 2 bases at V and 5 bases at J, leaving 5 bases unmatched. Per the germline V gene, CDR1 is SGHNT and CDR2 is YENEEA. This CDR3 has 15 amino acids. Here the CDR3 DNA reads TGTGCCAGCAGCTTAACTAGCGGGGAAAAGGAGACCCAGTACTTC. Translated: CASSLTSGEKETQYF.

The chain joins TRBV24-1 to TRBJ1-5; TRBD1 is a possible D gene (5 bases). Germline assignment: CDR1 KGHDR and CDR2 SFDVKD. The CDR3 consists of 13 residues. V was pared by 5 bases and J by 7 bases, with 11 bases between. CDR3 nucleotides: TGTGCCACCAGTGCATCAAGGGGCCAGCCCCAGCATTTT. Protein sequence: CATSASRGQPQHF.

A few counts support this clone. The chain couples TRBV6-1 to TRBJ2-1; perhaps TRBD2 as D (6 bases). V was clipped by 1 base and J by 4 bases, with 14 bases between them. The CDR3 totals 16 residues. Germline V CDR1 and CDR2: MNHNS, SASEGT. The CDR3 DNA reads TGTGCCAGCAGTGAAGAGGGTAGCGGCCCATACAATGAGCAGTTCTTC. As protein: CASSEEGSGPYNEQFF.

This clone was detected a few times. DNA for the CDR3: TGTGCCAGCAGTGGCAGCGGAGGGTTAGGGAATCAGCCCCAGCATTTT. Translation: CASSGSGGLGNQPQHF. The rearrangement links TRBV6-1 to TRBJ1-5; D gene uncertain. This CDR3 is built from 16 residues. Germline V gene lookup returns CDR1 MNHNS and CDR2 SASEGT. Trimming shortened V by 4 bases and J by 4 bases, and 17 bases separated the two germline ends.

The CDR3 DNA reads as TGTGCCAGCAGCAAGGGACAGGGATGGACTGAGCAGTTCTTC. Translating gives CASSKGQGWTEQFF. The V call is TRBV7-6, the J call TRBJ2-1; 9 nucleotides agree with TRBD1. The CDR3 loop spans 14 amino acids. The junction had 8 bases not matched to a gene; V was cut back by 5 bases and J by 9 bases. CDR1 and CDR2 (germline): SGHVS, FNYEAQ.

The CDR3 loop is CASAGQGAFSGNTIYF. DNA for the CDR3: TGTGCCAGCGCAGGACAGGGGGCATTCTCTGGAAACACCATATATTTT. The rearrangement joins TRBV2 to TRBJ1-3, with TRBD1 identical over 11 bases. Germline V gene data show CDR1 as SNHLY and CDR2 as FYNNEI. Trimming at V came to 8 bases and at J to 0 bases, leaving 6 bases not matched to a gene. CDR3 length: 16 residues.

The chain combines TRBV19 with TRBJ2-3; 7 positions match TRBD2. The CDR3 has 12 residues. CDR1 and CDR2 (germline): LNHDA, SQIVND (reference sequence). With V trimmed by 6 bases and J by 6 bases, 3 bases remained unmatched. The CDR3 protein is CASRTGGDTQYF. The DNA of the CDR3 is TGTGCCAGTAGGACCGGGGGGGATACGCAGTATTTT.

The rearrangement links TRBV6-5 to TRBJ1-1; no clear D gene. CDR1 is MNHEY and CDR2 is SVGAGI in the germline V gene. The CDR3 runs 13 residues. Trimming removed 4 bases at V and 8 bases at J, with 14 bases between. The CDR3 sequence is CASSFQAQREAFF. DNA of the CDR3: TGTGCCAGCAGTTTTCAAGCTCAGAGGGAAGCTTTCTTT.

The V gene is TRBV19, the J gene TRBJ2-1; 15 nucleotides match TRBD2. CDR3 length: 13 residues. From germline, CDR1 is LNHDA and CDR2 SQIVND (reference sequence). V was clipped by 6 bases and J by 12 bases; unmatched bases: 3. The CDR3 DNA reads TGTGCCAGTAGGGGACTAGCGGGAGGTGTGCAGTTCTTC. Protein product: CASRGLAGGVQFF. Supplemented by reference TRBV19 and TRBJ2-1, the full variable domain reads DGGITQSPKYLFRKEGQNVTLSCEQNLNHDAMYWYRQDPGQGLRLIYYSQIVNDFQKGDIAEGYSVSREKKESFPLTVTSAQKNPTAFYLCASRGLAGGVQFFGPGTRLTVL.

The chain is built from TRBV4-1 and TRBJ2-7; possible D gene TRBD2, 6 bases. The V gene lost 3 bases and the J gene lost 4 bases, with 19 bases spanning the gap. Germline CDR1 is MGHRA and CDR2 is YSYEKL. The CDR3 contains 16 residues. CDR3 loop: CASSHQSLAVAYEQYF. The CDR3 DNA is TGCGCCAGCAGCCATCAGTCACTAGCAGTAGCATACGAGCAGTACTTC.

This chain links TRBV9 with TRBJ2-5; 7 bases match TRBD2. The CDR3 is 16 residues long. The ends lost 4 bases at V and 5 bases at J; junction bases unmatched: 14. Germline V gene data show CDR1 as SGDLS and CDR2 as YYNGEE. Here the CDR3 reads CASSPRTSAHPETQYF. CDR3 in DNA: TGTGCCAGCAGCCCCAGGACTAGTGCGCACCCTGAGACCCAGTACTTC.

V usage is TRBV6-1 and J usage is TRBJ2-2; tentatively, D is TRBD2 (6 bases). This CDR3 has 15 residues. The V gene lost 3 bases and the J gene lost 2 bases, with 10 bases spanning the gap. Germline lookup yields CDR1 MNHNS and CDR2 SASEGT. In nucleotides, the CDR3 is TGTGCCAGCAGTGATTCTAGCGACAACACCGGGGAGCTGTTTTTT. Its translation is CASSDSSDNTGELFF.

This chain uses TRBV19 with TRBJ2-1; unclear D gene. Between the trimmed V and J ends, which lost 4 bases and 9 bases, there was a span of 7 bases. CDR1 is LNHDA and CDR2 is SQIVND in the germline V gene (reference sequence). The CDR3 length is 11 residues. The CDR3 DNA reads TGTGCCAGTAGTAAAGTCGGTGAGCAGTTCTTC. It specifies CASSKVGEQFF.

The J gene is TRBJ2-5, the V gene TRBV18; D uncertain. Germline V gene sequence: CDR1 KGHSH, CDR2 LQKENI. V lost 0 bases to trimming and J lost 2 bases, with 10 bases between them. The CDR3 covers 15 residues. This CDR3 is CASSPPLADQETQYF. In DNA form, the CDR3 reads TGTGCCAGCTCACCACCGTTGGCTGATCAAGAGACCCAGTACTTC.

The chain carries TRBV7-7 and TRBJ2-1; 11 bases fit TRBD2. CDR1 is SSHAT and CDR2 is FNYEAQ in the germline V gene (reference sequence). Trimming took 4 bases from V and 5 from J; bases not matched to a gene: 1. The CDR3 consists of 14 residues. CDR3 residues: CASSSSGRNNEQFF. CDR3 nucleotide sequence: TGTGCCAGCAGCTCTAGCGGGAGGAACAATGAGCAGTTCTTC.

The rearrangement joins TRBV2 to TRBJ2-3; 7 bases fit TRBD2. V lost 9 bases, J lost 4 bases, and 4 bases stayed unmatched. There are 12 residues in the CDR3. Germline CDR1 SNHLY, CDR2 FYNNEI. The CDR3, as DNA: TGTGCCAGTTCTAGCGGACCAGATACGCAGTATTTT. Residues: CASSSGPDTQYF.

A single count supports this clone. The CDR3 protein is CASSLTASGSYNEQFF. The CDR3 coding sequence is TGTGCCAGCAGCTTAACGGCTAGCGGGAGTTACAATGAGCAGTTCTTC. The chain has TRBV7-3 and TRBJ2-1; 10 bases agree with TRBD2. J lost 4 bases, V lost 0 bases, and 3 bases had no gene match. Germline-derived CDR1 and CDR2 are SGHTA and FQGTGA. CDR3 size: 16 residues.

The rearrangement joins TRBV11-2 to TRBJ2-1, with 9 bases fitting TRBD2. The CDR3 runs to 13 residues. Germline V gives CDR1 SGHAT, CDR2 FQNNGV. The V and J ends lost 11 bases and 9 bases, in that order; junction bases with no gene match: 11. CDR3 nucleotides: TGTGCCTCCTCTTCGGGCGGGGGGGCTGAGCAGTTCTTC. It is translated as CASSSGGGAEQFF.

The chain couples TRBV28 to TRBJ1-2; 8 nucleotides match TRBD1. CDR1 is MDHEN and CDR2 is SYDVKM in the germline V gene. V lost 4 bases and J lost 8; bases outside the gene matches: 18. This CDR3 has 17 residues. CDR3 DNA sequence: TGTGCCAGCAGTTCTCCCTCTGACCCCGGGACAGGTAACGGCTACACCTTC. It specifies CASSSPSDPGTGNGYTF.

CDR3 nucleotide sequence: TGTGCCAGCAGCCCGTCGGGACAGGGGTCAGATACGCAGTATTTT. Its protein is CASSPSGQGSDTQYF. The chain joins TRBV3-1 (or the pseudogene TRBV3-2) to TRBJ2-3; 10 nucleotides match TRBD1. Losses at the gene ends were 4 bases for V and 4 bases for J; bases not matched to a gene: 5. CDR3 length: 15 residues. Germline CDR1 reads LGHDT; CDR2 reads YNNKEL (reference sequence).

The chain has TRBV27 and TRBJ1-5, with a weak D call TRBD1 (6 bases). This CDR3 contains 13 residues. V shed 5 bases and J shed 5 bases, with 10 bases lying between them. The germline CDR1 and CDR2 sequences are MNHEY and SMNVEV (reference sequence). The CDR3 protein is CASSTTGYQPQHF. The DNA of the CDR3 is TGTGCCAGCAGTACTACAGGGTATCAGCCCCAGCATTTT.

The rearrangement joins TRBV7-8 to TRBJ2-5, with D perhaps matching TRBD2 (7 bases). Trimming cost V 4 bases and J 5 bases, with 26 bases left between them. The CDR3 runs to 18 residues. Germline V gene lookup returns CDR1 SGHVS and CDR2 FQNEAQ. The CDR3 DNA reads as TGTGCCAGCAGCTCACCGTTTTCGGGGGGCGCCACGTGGGAGACCCAGTACTTC. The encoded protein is CASSSPFSGGATWETQYF.

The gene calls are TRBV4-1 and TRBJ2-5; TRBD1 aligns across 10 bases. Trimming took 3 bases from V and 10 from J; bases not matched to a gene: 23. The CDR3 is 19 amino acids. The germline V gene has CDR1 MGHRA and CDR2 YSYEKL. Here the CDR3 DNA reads TGCGCCAGCAGCCAGGGGATACAGGACAGGGGGGGGAAGAGATTGGGCCAGTACTTC. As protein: CASSQGIQDRGGKRLGQYF.

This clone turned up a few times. The CDR3 loop is CASTGTGGEQYF. In DNA form, the CDR3 reads TGTGCCAGCACCGGAACAGGGGGCGAGCAGTACTTC. The V call is TRBV28, the J call TRBJ2-7, with TRBD1 matching over 8 bases. Germline trimming cut 7 bases from V and 6 bases from J; bases unmatched to any gene: 5. The CDR3 extends over 12 amino acids. Germline CDR1 is MDHEN and CDR2 is SYDVKM.

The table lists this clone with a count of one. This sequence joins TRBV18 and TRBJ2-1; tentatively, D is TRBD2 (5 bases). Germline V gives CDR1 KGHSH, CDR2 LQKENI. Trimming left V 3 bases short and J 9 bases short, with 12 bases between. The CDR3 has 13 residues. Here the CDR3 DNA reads TGTGCCAGCTCACCTCAGAGCGGCGGTGAGCAGTTCTTC. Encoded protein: CASSPQSGGEQFF.